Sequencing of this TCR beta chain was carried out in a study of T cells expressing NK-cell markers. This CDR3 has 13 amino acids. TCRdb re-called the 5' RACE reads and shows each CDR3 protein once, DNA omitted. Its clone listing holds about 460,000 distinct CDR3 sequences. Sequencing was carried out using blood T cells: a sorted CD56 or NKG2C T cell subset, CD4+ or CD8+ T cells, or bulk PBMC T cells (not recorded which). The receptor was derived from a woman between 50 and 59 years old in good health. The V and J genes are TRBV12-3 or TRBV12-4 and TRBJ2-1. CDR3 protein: CASTSPTNNEQFF.